The 30 T cell receptor beta chains given below trace back to one sample, sequenced in a study of control samples from healthy donors and cancer patients. The table came from immunoSEQ multiplex PCR; TCRdb's copy has only in-frame clones and leaves some out. This table has just over 150,000 clones, about 87% appearing once. The sequenced sample consisted of blood. All receptors come from a man aged 30-40 years in good health.

The V gene is TRBV6-5, the J gene TRBJ1-4; maybe TRBD1 (6 bases). Germline V gives CDR1 MNHEY, CDR2 SVGAGI. The length of the CDR3 is 13 residues. Deletions cut 7 bases from V and 4 bases from J, with 10 bases between. The CDR3: CASKGQLNEKLFF. The CDR3 region has the DNA TGTGCCAGCAAAGGACAGCTTAATGAAAAACTGTTTTTT.

CDR3 residues: CASSRENTEAFF. The CDR3 DNA follows: TGTGCCAGCTCACGGGAGAACACTGAAGCTTTCTTT. The gene calls are TRBV18 and TRBJ1-1, with unresolved D. CDR1 KGHSH and CDR2 LQKENI come from the germline V gene. The V end lost 4 bases, the J end lost 1 base, and 4 bases lay between the germline ends. CDR3 size: 12 residues. Filled out from reference TRBV18 and TRBJ1-1, the complete variable domain reads NAGVMQNPRHLVRRRGQEARLRCSPMKGHSHVYWYRQLPEEGLKFMVYLQKENIIDESGMPKERFSAEFPKEGPSILRIQQVVRGDSAAYFCASSRENTEAFFGQGTRLTVV.

The J gene is TRBJ1-3, the V gene TRBV14; D not resolved. The V gene lost 10 bases and the J gene lost 4 bases, with 11 bases spanning the gap. CDR3 size: 12 residues. The V gene's germline CDR1 is SGHDN and CDR2 FVKESK. The CDR3 DNA reads TGTGCCACCATTACTCGGGGAAACACCATATATTTT. Protein product: CATITRGNTIYF.

In its sample, this clone was seen once. The gene calls are TRBV9 and TRBJ1-5; D may correspond to TRBD1 or TRBD2 (5 bases each). The better agreement between TRBJ2-3 and the DNA end casts doubt on the J call. This CDR3 has 14 residues. Germline V lookup: CDR1 SGDLS, CDR2 YYNGEE. The CDR3 coding sequence is TGTGCCAGCAGCGTAGGGGGGTACAATCAGCCCCAGTATTTT. Protein: CASSVGGYNQPQYF.

The J gene is TRBJ2-5, the V gene TRBV2; the match to TRBD1 covers 8 bases. V dropped 6 bases and J dropped 4; count of bases not matched to a gene: 10. This CDR3 has 15 residues. The germline gives CDR1 SNHLY, CDR2 FYNNEI. CDR3 sequence reads: CASRAGGGLGETQYF. CDR3 bases: TGTGCCAGCAGGGCAGGGGGCGGACTGGGAGAGACCCAGTACTTC.

The chain recombines TRBV15 with TRBJ2-3; maybe TRBD2 (6 bases). The germline gives CDR1 LNHNV, CDR2 YYDKDF (reference sequence). The V end was cut by 2 bases, the J end by 5 bases, with 23 bases between. The CDR3 totals 18 residues. The CDR3 coding sequence is TGTGCCACCAGCAGATTGCTTGGGGGAGGCGGCCGTGGAGATACGCAGTATTTT. This codes for CATSRLLGGGGRGDTQYF. The full variable domain, with the rest looked up from reference TRBV15 and TRBJ2-3, is DAMVIQNPRYQVTQFGKPVTLSCSQTLNHNVMYWYQQKSSQAPKLLFHYYDKDFNNEADTPDNFQSRRPNTSFCFLDIRSPGLGDTAMYLCATSRLLGGGGRGDTQYFGPGTRLTVL.

This chain connects TRBV6-4 to TRBJ2-3, with TRBD2 matching 9 bases. V lost 5 bases, J lost 1 base, and 7 bases stayed unmatched. CDR3 size: 16 residues. The germline CDR1 and CDR2 sequences are MRHNA and SNTAGT. The CDR3 nucleotides are TGTGCCAGCAGTTCTAGCGGGGCCACGGGCACAGATACGCAGTATTTT. Its protein product is CASSSSGATGTDTQYF.

The chain recombines TRBV7-9 with TRBJ1-3; D is undetermined. Germline V gene lookup returns CDR1 SEHNR and CDR2 FQNEAQ (reference sequence). The V end was cut by 3 bases, the J end by 1 base, with 4 bases between. The CDR3 loop spans 13 amino acids. The CDR3 DNA sequence: TGTGCCAGCAGCTTGAGTTCTGGAAACACCATATATTTT. This encodes CASSLSSGNTIYF.

The CDR3 DNA reads as TGTGCCAGCAGCCTACAGGGGTTGGGTTCGAACGAGCAGTACTTC. Amino acid sequence: CASSLQGLGSNEQYF. The chain uses TRBV11-2 and TRBJ2-7; 7 nucleotides align to TRBD1. V shed 5 bases and J 5 bases; nucleotides not matched to a gene: 12. The length of the CDR3 is 15 residues. CDR1 SGHAT and CDR2 FQNNGV come from the germline V gene.

The chain combines TRBV18 with TRBJ1-5; D uncertain. In germline, CDR1 is KGHSH, CDR2 LQKENI. The CDR3 has 15 amino acids. Trimming cost V 1 base and J 1 base, with 8 bases left between them. The CDR3 coding sequence is TGTGCCAGCTCACCACAGACCGGGAGCAATCAGCCCCAGCATTTT. Translated: CASSPQTGSNQPQHF.

The J gene is TRBJ1-2, the V gene TRBV5-1; possibly TRBD1 for D (6 bases). V was cut by 4 bases and J by 9 bases, with 28 bases left in between. CDR1 is SGHRS and CDR2 is YFSETQ in the germline V gene. The CDR3 has 17 residues. Here the CDR3 DNA reads TGCGCCAGCAGCCTTTCTCTGGGGGCCCCTAAACGGAGTAGCTACACCTTC. Translating gives CASSLSLGAPKRSSYTF.

The genes are TRBV6-5 and TRBJ2-7; D may match TRBD1 or TRBD2 (5 bases each). The germline V gene encodes CDR1 MNHEY and CDR2 SVGAGI. CDR3 length: 15 amino acids. The V end was cut by 0 bases, the J end by 2 bases, with 11 bases between. Here the CDR3 DNA reads TGTGCCAGCAGTTACTCGGCGCAGGGAGCCTACGAGCAGTACTTC. Protein: CASSYSAQGAYEQYF.

This clone appeared once. This chain connects TRBV30 to TRBJ1-1; a weak D match, TRBD1 (5 bases). With 2 bases removed from V and 6 bases from J, the gap between germline ends came to 10 bases. CDR3 length: 12 residues. Germline CDR1 and CDR2: GTSNPN and SVGIG (reference sequence). Written as DNA, the CDR3 is TGTGCCTGGAGTAGGCAGGGCCCTGAAGCTTTCTTT. Protein sequence: CAWSRQGPEAFF.

This chain joins TRBV6-5 and TRBJ2-7, with 12 bases identical to TRBD2. V dropped 6 bases and J dropped 2; count of bases not matched to a gene: 2. The germline V gene encodes CDR1 MNHEY and CDR2 SVGAGI. This CDR3 region has 14 residues. The CDR3 sequence is CASSRLAGAYEQYF. CDR3 DNA: TGTGCCAGCAGCCGACTAGCGGGGGCCTACGAGCAGTACTTC.

This clone showed up just a few times. V gene TRBV19 combines with J gene TRBJ1-1; D not resolved. Looked up from germline, CDR1 is LNHDA and CDR2 is SQIVND (reference sequence). V was cut by 4 bases and J by 3 bases, with 9 bases left in between. This CDR3 has 13 amino acids. The CDR3 is CASSSGLYTEAFF. CDR3 nucleotides: TGTGCCAGTAGTAGCGGGCTTTACACTGAAGCTTTCTTT.

In this sample, this clone turned up once. The V and J genes are TRBV14 and TRBJ2-1; 7 nucleotides align to TRBD2. CDR1 and CDR2 (germline): SGHDN, FVKESK. The CDR3 length is 13 residues. After removal of 5 bases from V and 8 bases from J, the junction contained 6 bases not matched to a gene. The CDR3 DNA reads TGTGCCAGCAGCTACGGGACTACGTATGAGCAGTTCTTC. This translates into CASSYGTTYEQFF.

For the CDR3, the DNA is TGTGCCTGGGGGCTACTTAGAGATGAAGCTTTCTTT. Its translation is CAWGLLRDEAFF. This chain connects TRBV30 to TRBJ1-1; D remains unclear. V was shortened by 5 bases and J by 7 bases, with 14 bases between the two germline ends. CDR1 and CDR2 from the germline V gene are GTSNPN and SVGIG (reference sequence). This CDR3 is 12 amino acids long.

The sample holds one count of this clone. CDR3 DNA: TGCGCCAGCAGTCCGTGGGACACTGAAGCTTTCTTT. Amino acid sequence: CASSPWDTEAFF. The gene calls are TRBV23-1 and TRBJ1-1; D is unresolved. TRBV23-1 is reported as an ORF; its role is uncertain. The CDR3 length is 12 residues. With 4 bases removed from V and 3 bases from J, the gap between germline ends came to 6 bases.

The V and J genes are TRBV6-5 and TRBJ2-7, with D unclear. This CDR3 is 12 amino acids long. Germline V lookup: CDR1 MNHEY, CDR2 SVGAGI. Trimming took off 6 bases at V and 6 bases at J, with 12 bases between the two ends. The CDR3 loop reads CASSSSVSEQYF. For the CDR3, the DNA is TGTGCCAGCAGCTCAAGCGTCAGCGAGCAGTACTTC.

This clone turned up a few times. The chain recombines TRBV4-1 with TRBJ1-6; a weak D match, TRBD1 (5 bases). Trimming left V 0 bases short and J 14 bases short, with 17 bases between. The V gene's germline CDR1 is MGHRA and CDR2 YSYEKL. This CDR3 is 15 amino acids long. In nucleotides, the CDR3 is TGCGCCAGCAGCCAAGAGGGGCAGTCCCTGCAGGCCCTCCACTTT. Translation gives CASSQEGQSLQALHF.

This chain joins TRBV6-5 and TRBJ1-3, with D perhaps matching TRBD1 (5 bases). The germline V gene encodes CDR1 MNHEY and CDR2 SVGAGI. This CDR3 has 11 residues. V lost 2 bases to trimming and J lost 15 bases, with 11 bases between them. The CDR3 sequence is CASSYAAREYF. DNA for the CDR3: TGTGCCAGCAGTTACGCGGCCAGGGAATATTTT.

Regarding this clone: The sample carries other DNA sequences with the same CDR3. This chain links TRBV4-2 with TRBJ1-5, with D perhaps TRBD1 (5 bases). The CDR3 has 17 amino acids. V shed 0 bases and J shed 1 base, with 13 bases lying between them. CDR1 LGHNA and CDR2 YNFKEQ come from the germline V gene. The DNA for the CDR3 is TGTGCCAGCAGCCAAGAAGCGGACACCTTAAGCAATCAGCCCCAGCATTTT. It specifies CASSQEADTLSNQPQHF.

Details on this clone: The identical CDR3 is also encoded by other nucleotide sequences in the sample. The chain combines TRBV6-5 with TRBJ1-1; D is unclear. The CDR3 extends over 14 amino acids. The V and J ends lost 0 bases and 1 base respectively, with 6 bases between them. Germline assignment: CDR1 MNHEY and CDR2 SVGAGI. The CDR3 is CASSYSERNTEAFF. CDR3 bases: TGTGCCAGCAGTTACTCCGAGCGGAACACTGAAGCTTTCTTT.

With respect to this clone: The sample has other DNA sequences that encode this CDR3 too. The chain links TRBV7-2 to TRBJ2-7; unclear D gene. The CDR3 runs 12 residues. Trimming took 5 bases from V and 0 from J, leaving 5 bases between them. CDR1 and CDR2 (germline): SGHTA, FQGNSA. CDR3 sequence (DNA): TGTGCCAGCAGCCCGGGCTCCTACGAGCAGTACTTC. This codes for CASSPGSYEQYF. Looking up the rest from reference TRBV7-2 and TRBJ2-7 gives the full variable domain: GAGVSQSPSNKVTEKGKDVELRCDPISGHTALYWYRQSLGQGLEFLIYFQGNSAPDKSGLPSDRFSAERTGGSVSTLTIQRTQQEDSAVYLCASSPGSYEQYFGPGTRLTVT.

The chain uses TRBV7-2 and TRBJ2-1; D uncertain. V was trimmed by 1 base and J by 7 bases, leaving 8 bases between them. The germline V gene encodes CDR1 SGHTA and CDR2 FQGNSA. The CDR3 sequence is 13 residues long. This chain's CDR3 is CASSLESGNEQFF. The DNA of the CDR3 is TGTGCCAGCAGCTTAGAGTCCGGGAATGAGCAGTTCTTC.

The rearrangement links TRBV7-3 to TRBJ2-3, with D possibly TRBD2 on 6 matching bases. The CDR3 extends over 16 amino acids. In germline, CDR1 is SGHTA, CDR2 FQGTGA. V was clipped by 3 bases and J by 5 bases, with 18 bases between them. The CDR3 sequence is CASSFGGTPRQDTQYF. The CDR3 nucleotides are TGTGCCAGCAGCTTCGGCGGGACTCCCCGGCAAGATACGCAGTATTTT. Combining the CDR3 with reference TRBV7-3 and TRBJ2-3 gives the whole variable domain GAGVSQTPSNKVTEKGKYVELRCDPISGHTALYWYRQSLGQGPEFLIYFQGTGAADDSGLPNDRFFAVRPEGSVSTLKIQRTERGDSAVYLCASSFGGTPRQDTQYFGPGTRLTVL.

The chain employs TRBV9 and TRBJ1-6; weak D call: TRBD1 (5 bases). CDR3 length: 15 residues. Trimming removed 4 bases from V and 5 bases from J, with 13 bases in between. Germline assignment: CDR1 SGDLS and CDR2 YYNGEE. In DNA, the CDR3 is TGTGCCAGCAGCTTAGGGACCGTTAATAATTCACCCCTCCACTTT. Its protein is CASSLGTVNNSPLHF.

This chain links TRBV5-6 with TRBJ1-5; TRBD1 might be the D (5 bases). The CDR3 loop spans 14 amino acids. V lost 4 bases and J 9 bases, leaving 17 bases between the germline ends. Germline V gives CDR1 SGHDT, CDR2 YYEEEE. The DNA of the CDR3 is TGTGCCAGCAGCCGAGAAGCAGGGCTTGGGCCCCAGCATTTT. It yields the protein CASSREAGLGPQHF. Together with reference TRBV5-6 and TRBJ1-5, the CDR3 gives the full variable domain: DAGVTQSPTHLIKTRGQQVTLRCSPKSGHDTVSWYQQALGQGPQFIFQYYEEEERQRGNFPDRFSGHQFPNYSSELNVNALLLGDSALYLCASSREAGLGPQHFGDGTRLSIL.

The V call is TRBV10-3, the J call TRBJ2-2; D unresolved. CDR3 length: 13 residues. CDR1 ENHRY and CDR2 SYGVKD come from the germline V gene. Trimming pared 8 bases from V and 1 base from J, leaving 8 bases between. This CDR3 is CAIGAENTGELFF. In nucleotides, the CDR3 is TGTGCCATCGGCGCAGAGAACACCGGGGAGCTGTTTTTT.

The chain combines TRBV4-1 with TRBJ1-1, with D possibly being TRBD1 (6 bases). Germline values: CDR1 MGHRA, CDR2 YSYEKL. Trimming shortened V by 4 bases and J by 1 base, and 10 bases separated the two germline ends. This CDR3 has 14 amino acids. The CDR3 here is CASSRQGTNTEAFF. The DNA for the CDR3 is TGCGCCAGCAGCCGCCAGGGGACGAACACTGAAGCTTTCTTT.